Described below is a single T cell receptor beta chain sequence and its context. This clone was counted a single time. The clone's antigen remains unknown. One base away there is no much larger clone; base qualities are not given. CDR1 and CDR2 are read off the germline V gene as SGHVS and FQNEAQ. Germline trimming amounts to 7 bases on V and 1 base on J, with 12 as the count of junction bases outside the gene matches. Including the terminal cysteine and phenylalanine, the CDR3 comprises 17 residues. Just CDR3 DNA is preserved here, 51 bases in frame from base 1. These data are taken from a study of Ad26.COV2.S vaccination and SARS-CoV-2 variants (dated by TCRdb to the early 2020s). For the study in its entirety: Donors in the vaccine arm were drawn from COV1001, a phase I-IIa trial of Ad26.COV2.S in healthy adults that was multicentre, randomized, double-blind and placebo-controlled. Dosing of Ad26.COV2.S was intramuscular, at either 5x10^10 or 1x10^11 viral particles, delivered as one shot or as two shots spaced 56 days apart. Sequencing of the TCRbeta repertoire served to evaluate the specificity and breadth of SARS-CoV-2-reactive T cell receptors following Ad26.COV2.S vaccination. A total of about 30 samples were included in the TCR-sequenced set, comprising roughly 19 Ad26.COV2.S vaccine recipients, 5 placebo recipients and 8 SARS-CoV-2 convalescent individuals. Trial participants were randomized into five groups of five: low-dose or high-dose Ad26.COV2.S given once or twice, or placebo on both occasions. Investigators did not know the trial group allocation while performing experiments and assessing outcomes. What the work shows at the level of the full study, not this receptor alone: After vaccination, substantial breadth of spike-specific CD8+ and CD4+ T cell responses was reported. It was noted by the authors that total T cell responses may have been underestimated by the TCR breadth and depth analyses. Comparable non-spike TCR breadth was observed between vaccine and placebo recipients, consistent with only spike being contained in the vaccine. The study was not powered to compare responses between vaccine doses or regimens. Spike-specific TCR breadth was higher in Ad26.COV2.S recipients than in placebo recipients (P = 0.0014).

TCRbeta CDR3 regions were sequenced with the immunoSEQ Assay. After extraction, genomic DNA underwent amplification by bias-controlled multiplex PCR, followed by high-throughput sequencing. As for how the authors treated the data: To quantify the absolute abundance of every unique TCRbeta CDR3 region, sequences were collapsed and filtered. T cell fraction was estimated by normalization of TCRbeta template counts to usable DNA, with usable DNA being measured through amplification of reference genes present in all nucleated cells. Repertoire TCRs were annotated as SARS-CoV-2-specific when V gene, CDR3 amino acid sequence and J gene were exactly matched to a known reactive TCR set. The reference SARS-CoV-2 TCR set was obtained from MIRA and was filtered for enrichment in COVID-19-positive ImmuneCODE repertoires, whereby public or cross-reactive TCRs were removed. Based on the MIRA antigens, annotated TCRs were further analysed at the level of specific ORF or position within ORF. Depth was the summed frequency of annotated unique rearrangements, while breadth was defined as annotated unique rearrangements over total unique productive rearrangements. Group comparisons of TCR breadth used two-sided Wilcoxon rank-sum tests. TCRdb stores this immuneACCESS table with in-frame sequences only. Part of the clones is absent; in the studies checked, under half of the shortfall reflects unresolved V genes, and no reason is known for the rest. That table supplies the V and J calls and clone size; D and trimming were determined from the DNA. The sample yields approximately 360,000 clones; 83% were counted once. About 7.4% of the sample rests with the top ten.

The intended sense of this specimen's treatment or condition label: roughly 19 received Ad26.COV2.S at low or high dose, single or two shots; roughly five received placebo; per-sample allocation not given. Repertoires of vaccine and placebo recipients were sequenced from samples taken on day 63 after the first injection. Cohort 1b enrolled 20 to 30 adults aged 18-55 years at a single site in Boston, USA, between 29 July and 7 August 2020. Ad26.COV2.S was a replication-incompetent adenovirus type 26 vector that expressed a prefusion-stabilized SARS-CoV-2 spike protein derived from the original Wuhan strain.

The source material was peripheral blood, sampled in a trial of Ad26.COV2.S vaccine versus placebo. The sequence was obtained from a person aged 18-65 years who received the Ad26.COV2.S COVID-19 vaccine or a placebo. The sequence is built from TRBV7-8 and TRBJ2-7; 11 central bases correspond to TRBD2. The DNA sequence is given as TGTGCCAGCACCCAGCTGGGGAGGACTAGCGGGTCCTACGAGCAGTACTTC. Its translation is CASTQLGRTSGSYEQYF.